This T cell receptor (beta chain) was identified in a study of response to subunit inactivated influenza vaccine. Germline V gene data show CDR1 as DFQATT and CDR2 as SNEGSKA (reference sequence). The CDR3 is 16 residues long. Germline trimming cut 0 bases from V and 0 bases from J; bases unmatched to any gene: 4. This clonotype was detected many times. TCRdb redid the calling of the RT-PCR reads with MiXCR, one entry per CDR3 protein. Here the sample spans some 480,000 distinct CDR3 sequences, roughly 9.8% being singletons. The chain links TRBV20-1 to TRBJ2-2, with 7 bases lining up with TRBD1. Sequences were derived from PBMCs from blood, sampled more than 35 days after vaccination. The source of this sequence is a man aged 45-60 years who received an inactivated influenza vaccine. CDR3 sequence: CSARDLGQSNTGELFF. The CDR3 coding sequence is TGCAGTGCTAGAGATCTGGGACAGTCGAACACCGGGGAGCTGTTTTTT.